These T cell receptor beta chains were read from a single sample in a study of blood T cell repertoires in COVID-19. Only in-frame clones appear in the TCRdb table, and some are missing; sequencing was by immunoSEQ multiplex PCR. Here the sample spans hundreds of thousands of clones, about 91% being singletons. Sequenced material: peripheral blood. Receptors originate from a woman aged 55-69 years with acute or convalescent COVID-19. Each CDR3 is given with its conserved first and last residue. D genes are given only for firm matches. Some rows have no size entry. The others give once, few or many, or a class for an expanded clone.

len	abundance	v_gene	d_gene	j_gene	CDR3aa	CDR3nt
17	NA	TRBV13	TRBD1	TRBJ1-6	CASSFTGQRPPNSPLHF	TGTGCCAGCAGCTTCACGGGACAGCGACCCCCTAATTCACCCCTCCACTTT
13	NA	TRBV5-1	TRBD1	TRBJ1-1	CASSGGTGPEAFF	TGCGCCAGCAGCGGAGGGACAGGGCCTGAAGCTTTCTTT
15	NA	TRBV11-2	NA	TRBJ1-5	CASSLGRGGFQPQHF	TGTGCCAGCAGCTTGGGGAGGGGAGGGTTCCAGCCCCAGCATTTT
19	NA	TRBV2	NA	TRBJ2-5	CASSAPRQRTGAQKETQYF	TGTGCCAGCAGTGCTCCCAGACAGAGAACGGGAGCCCAAAAAGAGACCCAGTACTTC
17	NA	TRBV11-2	NA	TRBJ1-4	CASSVGGGGATNEKLFF	TGTGCCAGCAGCGTAGGAGGGGGAGGGGCAACTAATGAAAAACTGTTTTTT
15	once	TRBV30	TRBD2	TRBJ2-1	CAWSVLAGGRNEQFF	TGTGCCTGGAGTGTACTAGCGGGAGGGCGTAATGAGCAGTTCTTC
14	NA	TRBV7-8	NA	TRBJ1-2	CASSLASRDYGYTF	TGTGCCAGCAGCTTAGCTAGCAGGGACTATGGCTACACCTTC
13	NA	TRBV28	NA	TRBJ1-5	CASVSGNNQPQHF	TGTGCCAGTGTATCAGGCAACAATCAGCCCCAGCATTTT
19	NA	TRBV11-2	TRBD2	TRBJ2-7	CASSLDGLAGGPVLYEQYF	TGTGCCAGCAGCTTAGACGGACTAGCGGGAGGGCCAGTTCTGTACGAGCAGTACTTC
15	NA	TRBV3-1/TRBV3-2	TRBD1	TRBJ1-6	CASSPQGLQWSPLHF	TGTGCCAGCAGCCCACAGGGGCTCCAGTGGTCACCCCTCCACTTT
15	once	TRBV5-4	TRBD1	TRBJ2-7	CASSGVGQGAGEQYF	TGTGCCAGCAGCGGCGTGGGACAGGGGGCGGGCGAGCAGTACTTC
14	NA	TRBV6-5	TRBD2	TRBJ2-3	CASSLAGITDTQYF	TGTGCCAGCAGTTTAGCGGGTATCACAGATACGCAGTATTTT
15	NA	TRBV9	NA	TRBJ1-6	CASSVGRFHNSPLHF	TGTGCCAGCAGCGTAGGCCGGTTTCATAATTCACCCCTCCACTTT
13	NA	TRBV5-1	TRBD1	TRBJ1-1	CASSSGGFSEAFF	TGCGCCAGCAGTTCAGGGGGATTTTCTGAAGCTTTCTTT
15	NA	TRBV9	NA	TRBJ1-1	CASSVDLGAPVEAFF	TGTGCCAGCAGCGTAGATTTGGGGGCGCCGGTTGAAGCTTTCTTT
13	NA	TRBV9	NA	TRBJ1-2	CASTPPANYGYTF	TGTGCCAGCACCCCCCCCGCTAACTATGGCTACACCTTC
17	NA	TRBV12-5	TRBD1	TRBJ2-5	CASGLGHRQGKGETQYF	TGTGCTAGTGGTTTGGGCCACCGACAGGGCAAGGGAGAGACCCAGTACTTC
13	once	TRBV12-3/TRBV12-4	NA	TRBJ1-5	CASSLRGNQPQHF	TGTGCCAGCAGTTTGAGGGGCAATCAGCCCCAGCATTTT
17	once	TRBV5-4	TRBD2	TRBJ2-7	CASSLSSGRALSYEQYF	TGTGCCAGCAGCTTGAGCAGCGGGAGGGCCCTATCCTACGAGCAGTACTTC
14	NA	TRBV15	TRBD1	TRBJ1-2	CATSSPGQVYGYTF	TGTGCCACCAGCAGTCCTGGACAGGTCTATGGCTACACCTTC
16	NA	TRBV3-1/TRBV3-2	NA	TRBJ1-2	CASSQEGRPANYGYTF	TGTGCCAGCAGCCAAGAGGGCAGGCCAGCTAACTATGGCTACACCTTC
15	NA	TRBV27	TRBD1	TRBJ1-3	CASSLSTGVGNTIYF	TGTGCCAGCAGTTTGAGTACAGGGGTTGGAAACACCATATATTTT
13	NA	TRBV14	NA	TRBJ1-1	CASSQVWNTEAFF	TGTGCCAGCAGCCAAGTCTGGAACACTGAAGCTTTCTTT
17	NA	TRBV4-2	NA	TRBJ2-3	CASSQDLAATSTDTQYF	TGTGCCAGCAGCCAAGATCTTGCGGCCACCAGCACAGATACGCAGTATTTT
15	NA	TRBV3-1/TRBV3-2	TRBD1	TRBJ1-1	CASEPGGRLNTEAFF	TGTGCCAGCGAACCAGGGGGCAGGTTGAACACTGAAGCTTTCTTT
13	NA	TRBV12-3/TRBV12-4	NA	TRBJ1-1	CASSLKERSEAFF	TGTGCCAGCAGTTTAAAGGAGAGAAGTGAAGCTTTCTTT
15	few	TRBV7-9	TRBD1	TRBJ1-4	CASSRMTGGGEKLFF	TGTGCCAGCAGCCGCATGACAGGGGGCGGTGAAAAACTGTTTTTT
15	NA	TRBV7-2	NA	TRBJ1-5	CASSLGAGYNQPQHF	TGTGCCAGCAGCTTAGGCGCGGGGTACAATCAGCCCCAGCATTTT
15	NA	TRBV30	NA	TRBJ1-4	CAWRDLSASGEKLFF	TGTGCCTGGAGAGACCTGAGTGCCTCAGGGGAAAAACTGTTTTTT
13	NA	TRBV7-2	NA	TRBJ2-1	CASSPLTGTEGFF	TGTGCCAGCAGCCCACTCACCGGGACTGAAGGGTTCTTC
13	NA	TRBV2	NA	TRBJ1-2	CASTERETRGYTF	TGTGCCAGCACCGAAAGGGAGACGAGAGGCTACACCTTC
17	NA	TRBV6-2/TRBV6-3	TRBD2	TRBJ2-3	CASSSPGFSGVTDTQYF	TGTGCCAGCAGTTCCCCGGGTTTTAGCGGGGTCACAGATACGCAGTATTTT
18	NA	TRBV4-1	TRBD1	TRBJ2-7	CASSQAPFPRQGSYEQYF	TGCGCCAGCAGCCAAGCCCCTTTCCCCCGACAGGGATCCTACGAGCAGTACTTC
15	NA	TRBV6-2/TRBV6-3	NA	TRBJ1-5	CASSQTELSNQPQHF	TGTGCCAGCAGTCAAACAGAGCTTAGCAATCAGCCCCAGCATTTT
13	once	TRBV19	NA	TRBJ1-2	CATRREGAYGYTF	TGTGCCACTCGTCGAGAGGGCGCCTATGGCTACACCTTC
15	NA	TRBV6-5	TRBD1	TRBJ1-2	CASSSGQVINYGYTF	TGTGCCAGCAGCTCAGGACAGGTGATTAACTATGGCTACACCTTC
14	NA	TRBV7-9	NA	TRBJ1-4	CARKREGREKKLFF	TGTGCCAGAAAGAGGGAGGGCAGGGAGAAAAAACTGTTTTTT
16	once	TRBV5-1	TRBD1	TRBJ1-6	CASSPETGRRNSPLHF	TGCGCCAGCAGCCCCGAGACAGGGAGGAGGAATTCACCCCTCCACTTT
14	NA	TRBV28	NA	TRBJ1-5	CASRDSAYNQPQHF	TGTGCCAGCAGGGACTCTGCCTACAATCAGCCCCAGCATTTT
15	NA	TRBV19	TRBD2	TRBJ2-1	CASSIVLAGGDEQFF	TGTGCCAGTAGTATAGTGCTAGCGGGAGGCGATGAGCAGTTCTTC
14	once	TRBV27	TRBD2	TRBJ2-4	CASSPGLALNIQYF	TGTGCCAGCAGTCCGGGACTAGCACTAAACATTCAGTACTTC
16	few	TRBV7-6	NA	TRBJ1-6	CASSLQTGTSNSPLHF	TGTGCCAGCAGCTTACAGACCGGGACATCAAATTCACCCCTCCACTTT
15	NA	TRBV2	NA	TRBJ1-2	CASRNRGDVGPGYTF	TGTGCCAGCAGGAACCGGGGGGACGTCGGCCCTGGCTACACCTTC
13	NA	TRBV5-4	TRBD1	TRBJ1-3	CASSKTGVNTIYF	TGTGCCAGCAGTAAGACAGGGGTAAACACCATATATTTT
15	NA	TRBV29-1	TRBD1	TRBJ1-1	CSVETGGLVSTEAFF	TGCAGCGTAGAGACAGGGGGGTTGGTAAGCACTGAAGCTTTCTTT
12	few	TRBV11-2	TRBD1	TRBJ1-2	CASSPGGNRYTF	TGTGCCAGCAGCCCAGGGGGAAATCGCTACACCTTC
16	NA	TRBV3-1/TRBV3-2	NA	TRBJ2-7	CASSLWGAGVSYEQYF	TGTGCCAGCAGCCTATGGGGGGCGGGAGTGTCCTACGAGCAGTACTTC
17	NA	TRBV4-2	NA	TRBJ1-1	CASSRNSGRRGNTEAFF	TGTGCCAGCAGCCGAAACTCGGGGCGGCGGGGGAACACTGAAGCTTTCTTT
13	NA	TRBV19	NA	TRBJ2-7	CASSRGISYEQYF	TGTGCCAGTAGTAGAGGGATTTCCTACGAGCAGTACTTC